These 5 T cell receptor beta chains came from one sample sequenced in a study of blood T cell repertoires in COVID-19. The table came from immunoSEQ multiplex PCR; TCRdb's copy has only in-frame clones and leaves some out. The top ten hold approximately 6.6% of the sample, which has some 66,000 clones, approximately 79% seen once. Sequencing was performed on peripheral blood. These receptors were collected from a man aged 55 to 70 with acute or convalescent COVID-19.

The rearrangement links TRBV18 to TRBJ2-3; maybe TRBD1 (5 bases). CDR3 length: 16 residues. Germline V gene data show CDR1 as KGHSH and CDR2 as LQKENI. The V and J ends lost 3 bases and 4 bases respectively, with 17 bases between them. The CDR3 nucleotides read TGTGCCAGCTCACCCCCGGCAGGGTATGGTTCAGATACGCAGTATTTT. This gives the protein CASSPPAGYGSDTQYF.

The chain employs TRBV20-1 and TRBJ1-2; the D is unclear. The V gene lost 3 bases and the J gene lost 7 bases, with 9 bases spanning the gap. The V gene's germline CDR1 is DFQATT and CDR2 SNEGSKA (reference sequence). The CDR3 totals 11 residues. CDR3 loop: CSASPSTGYTF. Written as DNA, the CDR3 is TGCAGTGCTAGCCCAAGCACTGGCTACACCTTC.

V and J are TRBV7-2 and TRBJ2-5; D is perhaps TRBD2 (6 bases). The CDR3 spans 14 residues. Germline CDR1 and CDR2: SGHTA and FQGNSA. Trimming cost V 4 bases and J 4 bases, with 13 bases left between them. The CDR3 DNA sequence: TGTGCCAGCAGCTCCCCGGTGGGGGGAGAGACCCAGTACTTC. It codes for CASSSPVGGETQYF.

The chain is built from TRBV2 and TRBJ2-3; the match to TRBD1 covers 8 bases. The germline gives CDR1 SNHLY, CDR2 FYNNEI. V lost 6 bases, J lost 5 bases, and 7 bases stayed unmatched. This CDR3 contains 14 residues. In DNA form, the CDR3 reads TGTGCCAGCAGGCCTGGACAGGGAGGAGATACGCAGTATTTT. Translation: CASRPGQGGDTQYF.

This clone was counted between two and nine times. The rearrangement links TRBV10-3 to TRBJ2-6; D not resolved. Germline-derived CDR1 and CDR2 are ENHRY and SYGVKD. V was trimmed by 4 bases and J by 1 base, leaving 8 bases between them. CDR3 length: 15 residues. The CDR3 DNA reads as TGTGCCATCAGTGGGCCAGGTTCTGGGGCCAACGTCCTGACTTTC. Its translation is CAISGPGSGANVLTF.